This T cell receptor (beta chain) comes out of a study of response to subunit inactivated influenza vaccine. Using its own MiXCR run on the RT-PCR reads, TCRdb lists one record per CDR3 protein. The sample shows hundreds of thousands of distinct CDR3 sequences, 16% of them seen only once. This CDR3 spans 14 amino acids. V was shortened by 6 bases and J by 8 bases, with 20 bases between the two germline ends. The germline gives CDR1 SQVTM, CDR2 ANQGSEA. This clonotype occurred many times. Its antigen is unidentified. Study conclusions and caveats: Authors suggested each seasonal flu vaccination may recruit only limited numbers of new T cells.

The clonotype comes from a man aged 45 to 70 who received an inactivated influenza vaccine. Here the sequenced sample was CD4+ T cells sorted from PBMCs, taken less than 30 months after vaccination. The chain links TRBV29-1 to TRBJ2-1; D is undetermined. This chain's CDR3 is CSVATPGLVHEQFF. The CDR3, as DNA: TGCAGCGTAGCTACCCCGGGCCTAGTCCATGAGCAGTTCTTC.